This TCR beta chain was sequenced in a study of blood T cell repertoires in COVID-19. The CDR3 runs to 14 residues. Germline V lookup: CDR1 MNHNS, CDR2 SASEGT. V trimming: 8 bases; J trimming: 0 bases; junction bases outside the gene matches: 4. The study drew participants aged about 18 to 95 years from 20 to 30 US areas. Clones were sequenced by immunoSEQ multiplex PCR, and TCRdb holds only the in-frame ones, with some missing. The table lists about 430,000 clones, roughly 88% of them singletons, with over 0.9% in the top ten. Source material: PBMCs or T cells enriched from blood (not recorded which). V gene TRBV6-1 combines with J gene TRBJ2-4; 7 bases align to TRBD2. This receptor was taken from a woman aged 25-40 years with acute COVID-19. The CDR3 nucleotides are TGTGCCAGCTCGGGGGGACTAGCCAAAAACATTCAGTACTTC. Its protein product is CASSGGLAKNIQYF.